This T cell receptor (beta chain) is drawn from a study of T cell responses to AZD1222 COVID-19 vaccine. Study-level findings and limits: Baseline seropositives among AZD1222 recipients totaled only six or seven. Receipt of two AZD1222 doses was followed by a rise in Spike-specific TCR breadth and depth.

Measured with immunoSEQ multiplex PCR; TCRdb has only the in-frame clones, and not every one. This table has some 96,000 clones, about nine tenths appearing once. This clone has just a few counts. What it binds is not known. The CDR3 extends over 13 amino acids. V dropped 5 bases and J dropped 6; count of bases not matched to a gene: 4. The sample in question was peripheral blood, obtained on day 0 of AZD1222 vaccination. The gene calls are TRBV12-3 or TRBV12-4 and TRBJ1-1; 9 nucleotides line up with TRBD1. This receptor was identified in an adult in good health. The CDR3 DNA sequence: TGTGCCAGCAGTCGGGACAGGGCTGCTGAAGCTTTCTTT. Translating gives CASSRDRAAEAFF.